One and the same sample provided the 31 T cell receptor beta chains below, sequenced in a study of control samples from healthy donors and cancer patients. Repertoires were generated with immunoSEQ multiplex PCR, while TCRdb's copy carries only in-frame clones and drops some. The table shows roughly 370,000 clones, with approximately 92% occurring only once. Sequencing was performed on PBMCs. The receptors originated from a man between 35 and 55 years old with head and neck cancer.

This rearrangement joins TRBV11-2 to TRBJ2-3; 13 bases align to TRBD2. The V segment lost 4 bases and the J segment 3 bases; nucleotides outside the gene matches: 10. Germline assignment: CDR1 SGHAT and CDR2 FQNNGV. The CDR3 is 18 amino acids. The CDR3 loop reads CASSSDFRTSGRTDTQYF. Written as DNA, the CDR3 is TGTGCCAGCAGCTCCGACTTCCGGACTAGCGGGAGAACAGATACGCAGTATTTT.

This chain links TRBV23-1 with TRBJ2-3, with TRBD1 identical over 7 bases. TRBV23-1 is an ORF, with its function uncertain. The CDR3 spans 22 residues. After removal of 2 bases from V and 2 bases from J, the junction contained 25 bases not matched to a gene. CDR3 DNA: TGCGCCAGCAGTCAACAGCTGCAGTGTCGAATTGAACGACAGGGTTTCACAGATACGCAGTATTTT. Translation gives CASSQQLQCRIERQGFTDTQYF.

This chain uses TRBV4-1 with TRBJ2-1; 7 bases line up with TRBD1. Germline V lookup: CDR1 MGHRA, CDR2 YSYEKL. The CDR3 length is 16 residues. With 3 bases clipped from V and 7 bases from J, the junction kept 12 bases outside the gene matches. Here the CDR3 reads CASSHPAQGLENEQFF. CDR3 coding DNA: TGCGCCAGCAGCCACCCGGCACAGGGGTTAGAAAATGAGCAGTTCTTC.

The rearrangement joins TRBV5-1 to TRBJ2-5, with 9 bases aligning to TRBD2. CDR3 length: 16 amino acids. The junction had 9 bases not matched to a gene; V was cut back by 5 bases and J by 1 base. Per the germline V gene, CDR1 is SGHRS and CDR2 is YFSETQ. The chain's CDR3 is CASSRGAGGPQETQYF. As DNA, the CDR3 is TGCGCCAGCAGTCGTGGGGCGGGAGGGCCCCAAGAGACCCAGTACTTC. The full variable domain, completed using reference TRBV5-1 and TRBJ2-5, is KAGVTQTPRYLIKTRGQQVTLSCSPISGHRSVSWYQQTPGQGLQFLFEYFSETQRNKGNFPGRFSGRQFSNSRSEMNVSTLELGDSALYLCASSRGAGGPQETQYFGPGTRLLVL.

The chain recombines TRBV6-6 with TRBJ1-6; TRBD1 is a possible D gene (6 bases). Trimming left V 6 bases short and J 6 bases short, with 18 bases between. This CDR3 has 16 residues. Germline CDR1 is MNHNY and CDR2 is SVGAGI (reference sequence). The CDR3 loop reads CASRRTGTAGNSPLHF. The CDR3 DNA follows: TGTGCCAGCAGACGTACAGGGACGGCTGGTAATTCACCCCTCCACTTT.

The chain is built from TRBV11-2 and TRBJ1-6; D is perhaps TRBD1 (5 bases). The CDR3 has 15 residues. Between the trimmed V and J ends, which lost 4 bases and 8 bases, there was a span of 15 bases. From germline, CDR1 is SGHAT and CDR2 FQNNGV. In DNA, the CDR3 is TGTGCCAGCAGCTCGAATCCTGGACACGATTCACCCCTCCACTTT. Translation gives CASSSNPGHDSPLHF.

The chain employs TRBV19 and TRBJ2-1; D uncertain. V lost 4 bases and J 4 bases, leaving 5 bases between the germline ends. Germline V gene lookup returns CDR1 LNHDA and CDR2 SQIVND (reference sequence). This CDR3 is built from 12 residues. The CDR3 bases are TGTGCCAGTAGTAGCCCTTACAATGAGCAGTTCTTC. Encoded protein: CASSSPYNEQFF.

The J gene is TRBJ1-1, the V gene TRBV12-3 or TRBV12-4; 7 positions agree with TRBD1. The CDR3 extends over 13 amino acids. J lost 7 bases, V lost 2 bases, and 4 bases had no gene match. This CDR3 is CASSLTGVGEAFF. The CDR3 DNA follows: TGTGCCAGCAGTTTAACAGGGGTAGGTGAAGCTTTCTTT.

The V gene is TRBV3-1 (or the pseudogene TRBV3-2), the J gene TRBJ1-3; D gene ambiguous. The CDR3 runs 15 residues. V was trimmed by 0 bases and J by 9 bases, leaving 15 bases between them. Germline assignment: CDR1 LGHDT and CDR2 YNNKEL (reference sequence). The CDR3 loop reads CASSQDLMGTGTIYF. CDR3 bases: TGTGCCAGCAGCCAAGATCTGATGGGCACTGGCACCATATATTTT.

The CDR3 reads CASSLRGQRNSPLHF. The CDR3 DNA reads TGTGCCAGCAGCTTAAGGGGACAGAGGAATTCACCCCTCCACTTT. The chain employs TRBV11-2 and TRBJ1-6, with 7 bases fitting TRBD1. The CDR3 totals 15 residues. Trimming removed 2 bases from V and 7 bases from J; junction bases left unmatched: 5. CDR1 is SGHAT, CDR2 FQNNGV, per germline.

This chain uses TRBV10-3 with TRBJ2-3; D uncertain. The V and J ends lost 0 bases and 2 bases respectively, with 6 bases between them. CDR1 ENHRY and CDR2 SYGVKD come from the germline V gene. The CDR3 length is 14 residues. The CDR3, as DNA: TGTGCCATCAGTGAGTCGGGCAACACAGATACGCAGTATTTT. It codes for CAISESGNTDTQYF.

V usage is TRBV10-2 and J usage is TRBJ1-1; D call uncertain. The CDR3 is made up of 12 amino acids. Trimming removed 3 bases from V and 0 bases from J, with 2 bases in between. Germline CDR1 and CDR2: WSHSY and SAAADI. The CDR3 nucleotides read TGCGCCAGCAGTGAACTGAACACTGAAGCTTTCTTT. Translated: CASSELNTEAFF.

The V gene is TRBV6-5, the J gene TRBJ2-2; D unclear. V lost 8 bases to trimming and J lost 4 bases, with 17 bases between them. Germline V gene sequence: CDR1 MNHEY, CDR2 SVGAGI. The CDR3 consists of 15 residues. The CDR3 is CASSVTSLPTGELFF. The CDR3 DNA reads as TGTGCCAGCTCAGTTACCAGTCTCCCCACCGGGGAGCTGTTTTTT.

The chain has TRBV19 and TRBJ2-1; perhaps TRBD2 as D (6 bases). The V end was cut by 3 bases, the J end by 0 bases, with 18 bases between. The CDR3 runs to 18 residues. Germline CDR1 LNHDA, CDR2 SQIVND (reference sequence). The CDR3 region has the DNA TGTGCCAGTAGTATGGCGGGAATTAATCGGGGCTCCTACAATGAGCAGTTCTTC. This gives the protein CASSMAGINRGSYNEQFF.

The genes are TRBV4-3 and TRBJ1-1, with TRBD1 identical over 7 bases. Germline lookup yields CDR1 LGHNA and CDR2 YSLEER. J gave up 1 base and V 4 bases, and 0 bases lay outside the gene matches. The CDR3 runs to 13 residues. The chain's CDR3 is CASSRQGNTEAFF. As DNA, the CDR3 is TGCGCCAGCAGCCGACAGGGGAACACTGAAGCTTTCTTT.

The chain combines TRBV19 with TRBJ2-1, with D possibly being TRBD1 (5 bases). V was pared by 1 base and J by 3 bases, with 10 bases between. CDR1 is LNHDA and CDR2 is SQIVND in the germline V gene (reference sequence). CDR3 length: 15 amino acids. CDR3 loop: CASSIGQGYYNEQFF. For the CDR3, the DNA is TGTGCCAGTAGTATAGGGCAGGGCTACTACAATGAGCAGTTCTTC.

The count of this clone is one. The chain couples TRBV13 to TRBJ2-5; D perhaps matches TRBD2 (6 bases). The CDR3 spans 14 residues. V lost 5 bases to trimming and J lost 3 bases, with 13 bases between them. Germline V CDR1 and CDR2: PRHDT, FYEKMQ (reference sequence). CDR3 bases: TGTGCCAGCAGCCTCGGAGGGTGGGAAGAGACCCAGTACTTC. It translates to CASSLGGWEETQYF. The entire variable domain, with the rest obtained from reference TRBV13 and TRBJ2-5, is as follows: AAGVIQSPRHLIKEKRETATLKCYPIPRHDTVYWYQQGPGQDPQFLISFYEKMQSDKGSIPDRFSAQQFSDYHSELNMSSLELGDSALYFCASSLGGWEETQYFGPGTRLLVL.

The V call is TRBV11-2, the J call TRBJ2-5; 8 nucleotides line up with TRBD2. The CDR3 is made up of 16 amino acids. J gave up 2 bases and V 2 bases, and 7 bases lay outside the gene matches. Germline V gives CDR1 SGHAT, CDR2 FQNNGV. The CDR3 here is CASSLRTSSLQETQYF. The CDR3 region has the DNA TGTGCCAGCAGCTTACGGACTAGCTCCTTACAAGAGACCCAGTACTTC.

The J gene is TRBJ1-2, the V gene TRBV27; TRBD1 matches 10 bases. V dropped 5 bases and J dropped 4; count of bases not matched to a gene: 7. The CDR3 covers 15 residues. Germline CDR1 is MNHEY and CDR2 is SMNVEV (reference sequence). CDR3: CASSKVGQGTYGYTF. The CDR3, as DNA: TGTGCCAGCAGTAAAGTGGGACAGGGGACCTATGGCTACACCTTC.

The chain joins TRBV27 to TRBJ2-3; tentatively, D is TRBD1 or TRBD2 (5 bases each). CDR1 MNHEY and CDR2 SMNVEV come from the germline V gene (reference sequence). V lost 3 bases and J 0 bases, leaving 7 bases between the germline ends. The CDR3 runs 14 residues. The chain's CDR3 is CASSFRDSTDTQYF. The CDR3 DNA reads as TGTGCCAGCAGTTTTAGGGACAGCACAGATACGCAGTATTTT.

This CDR3 is CASALHTGTGGNTIYF. The CDR3 DNA follows: TGTGCCAGCGCCCTTCACACCGGGACAGGGGGAAACACCATATATTTT. This chain connects TRBV27 to TRBJ1-3, with 9 bases lining up with TRBD1. V was clipped by 8 bases and J by 4 bases; unmatched bases: 12. From germline, CDR1 is MNHEY and CDR2 SMNVEV (reference sequence). The CDR3 loop spans 16 amino acids.

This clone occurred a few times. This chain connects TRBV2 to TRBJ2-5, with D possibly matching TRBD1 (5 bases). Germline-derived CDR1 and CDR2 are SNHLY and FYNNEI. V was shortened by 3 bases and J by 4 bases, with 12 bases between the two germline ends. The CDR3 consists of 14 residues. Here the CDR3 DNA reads TGTGCCAGCAGTGATCAGGGTTTGAGAGAGACCCAGTACTTC. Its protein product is CASSDQGLRETQYF.

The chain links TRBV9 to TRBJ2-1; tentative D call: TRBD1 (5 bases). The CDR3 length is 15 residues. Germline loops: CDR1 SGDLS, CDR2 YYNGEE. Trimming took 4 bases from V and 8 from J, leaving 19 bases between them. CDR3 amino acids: CASSPTGTIGYEQFF. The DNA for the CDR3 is TGTGCCAGCAGCCCAACAGGTACAATTGGGTATGAGCAGTTCTTC.

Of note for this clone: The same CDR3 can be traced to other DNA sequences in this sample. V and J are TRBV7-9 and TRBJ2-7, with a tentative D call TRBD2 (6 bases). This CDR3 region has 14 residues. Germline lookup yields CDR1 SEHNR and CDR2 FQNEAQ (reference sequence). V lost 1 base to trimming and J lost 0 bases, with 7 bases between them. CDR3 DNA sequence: TGTGCCAGCAGCTTAGACGGGAGCTCCTACGAGCAGTACTTC. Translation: CASSLDGSSYEQYF. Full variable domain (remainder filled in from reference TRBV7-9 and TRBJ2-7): DTGVSQNPRHKITKRGQNVTFRCDPISEHNRLYWYRQTLGQGPEFLTYFQNEAQLEKSRLLSDRFSAERPKGSFSTLEIQRTEQGDSAMYLCASSLDGSSYEQYFGPGTRLTVT.

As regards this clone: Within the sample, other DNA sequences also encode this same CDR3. This CDR3 reads CASSLGQLNSPLHF. CDR3 nucleotides: TGTGCCAGCAGTTTAGGGCAACTTAATTCACCCCTCCACTTT. This rearrangement joins TRBV28 to TRBJ1-6; no firm D call. V gave up 2 bases and J gave up 6 bases, with 8 bases separating them. Germline V CDR1 and CDR2: MDHEN, SYDVKM. This CDR3 is built from 14 residues. The entire variable domain, with the rest obtained from reference TRBV28 and TRBJ1-6, is as follows: DVKVTQSSRYLVKRTGEKVFLECVQDMDHENMFWYRQDPGLGLRLIYFSYDVKMKEKGDIPEGYSVSREKKERFSLILESASTNQTSMYLCASSLGQLNSPLHFGNGTRLTVT.

The CDR3 loop reads CASSRFSGQSLYGYTF. CDR3 DNA sequence: TGTGCCAGCAGTCGTTTTTCGGGCCAGTCCCTCTATGGCTACACCTTC. The chain is built from TRBV28 and TRBJ1-2, with no clear D. Germline V CDR1 and CDR2: MDHEN, SYDVKM. With 5 bases removed from V and 4 bases from J, the gap between germline ends came to 20 bases. The CDR3 runs to 16 residues.

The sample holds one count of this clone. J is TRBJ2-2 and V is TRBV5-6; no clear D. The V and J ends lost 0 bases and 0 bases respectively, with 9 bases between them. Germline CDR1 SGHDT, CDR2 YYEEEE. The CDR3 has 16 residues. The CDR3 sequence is CASSLAGRPNTGELFF. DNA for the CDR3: TGTGCCAGCAGCTTGGCCGGCAGACCGAACACCGGGGAGCTGTTTTTT.

The CDR3 DNA reads as TGTGCCATCAGTGAGAGGGACTTCCGTAGCTCCTACAATGAGCAGTTCTTC. Translated: CAISERDFRSSYNEQFF. V is TRBV10-3 and J is TRBJ2-1; D is possibly TRBD2 (6 bases). V shed 2 bases and J shed 0 bases, with 14 bases lying between them. Germline V lookup: CDR1 ENHRY, CDR2 SYGVKD. The CDR3 runs 17 residues.

The chain's CDR3 is CASRLRDRGGDEQYF. The CDR3 nucleotides are TGTGCCAGCAGGCTGCGGGACAGGGGCGGCGACGAGCAGTACTTC. The rearrangement links TRBV6-6 to TRBJ2-7; 10 bases match TRBD1. This CDR3 has 15 amino acids. After removal of 6 bases from V and 5 bases from J, the junction contained 10 bases not matched to a gene. Germline loops: CDR1 MNHNY, CDR2 SVGAGI (reference sequence).

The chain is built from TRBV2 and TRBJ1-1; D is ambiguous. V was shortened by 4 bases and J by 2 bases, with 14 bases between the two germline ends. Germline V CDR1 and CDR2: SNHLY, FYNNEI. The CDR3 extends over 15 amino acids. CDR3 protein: CASSGYSGRNTEAFF. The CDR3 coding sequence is TGTGCCAGCAGTGGATACTCGGGCCGCAACACTGAAGCTTTCTTT.

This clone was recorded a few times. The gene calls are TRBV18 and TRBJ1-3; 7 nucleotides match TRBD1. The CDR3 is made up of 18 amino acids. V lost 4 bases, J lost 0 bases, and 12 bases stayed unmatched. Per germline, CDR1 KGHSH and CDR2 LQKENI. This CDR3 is CASSLPRTGFVSGNTIYF. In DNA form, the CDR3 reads TGTGCCAGCTCACTCCCACGGACAGGTTTCGTCTCTGGAAACACCATATATTTT.